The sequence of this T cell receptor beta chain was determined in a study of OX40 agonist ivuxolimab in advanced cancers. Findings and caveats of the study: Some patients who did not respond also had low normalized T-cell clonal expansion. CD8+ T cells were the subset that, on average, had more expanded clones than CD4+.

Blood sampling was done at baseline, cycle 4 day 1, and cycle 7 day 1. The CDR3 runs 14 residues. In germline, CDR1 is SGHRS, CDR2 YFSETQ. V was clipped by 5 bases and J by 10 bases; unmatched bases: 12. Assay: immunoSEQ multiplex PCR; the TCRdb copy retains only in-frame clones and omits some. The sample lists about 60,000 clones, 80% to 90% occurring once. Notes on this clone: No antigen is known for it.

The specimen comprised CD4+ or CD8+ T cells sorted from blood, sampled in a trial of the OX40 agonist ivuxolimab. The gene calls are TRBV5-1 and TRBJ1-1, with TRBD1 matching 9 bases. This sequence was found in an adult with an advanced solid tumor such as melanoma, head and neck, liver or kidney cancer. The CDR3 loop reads CASRKDGTGSIAFF. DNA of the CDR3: TGCGCCAGCAGAAAGGATGGGACAGGGAGTATAGCTTTCTTT.